This T cell receptor (beta chain) came from a study of beta chain features in type 1 diabetes. Study outcomes and limitations: Moderate but significant shortening of TCRB CDR3s was recorded in all four CD4+ subsets from Type 1 diabetes patients. Patients with type 1 diabetes showed fewer VDJ junction insertions and more deletions. Patients' naive, central memory and regulatory TCRB repertoires appeared more alike than those of healthy donors.

This clone was observed a handful of times. The antigen is not known. The authors reverse transcribed all of the isolated RNA, so sequencing captured expressed TCRB transcripts. Assay: immunoSEQ multiplex PCR; the TCRdb copy retains only in-frame clones and omits some. The top ten hold more than 0.09% of the sample, which has 500,000 to 650,000 clones, around 11% seen once. Germline V gives CDR1 SGHTA, CDR2 FQGNSA. The ends were cut back, 4 bases at V and 9 bases at J, with 13 bases in the middle. The CDR3 is 13 residues long. The sample consisted of naive CD4+ T cells from blood. The chain is built from TRBV7-2 and TRBJ2-1, with D uncertain. The source of this sequence is a man aged 25 to 40 with type 1 diabetes. The CDR3 DNA is TGTGCCAGCAGCTCTGCTGTCGTGGCTGAGCAGTTCTTC. Residues: CASSSAVVAEQFF. Using reference TRBV7-2 and TRBJ2-1 for the parts outside the CDR3, the full variable domain is GAGVSQSPSNKVTEKGKDVELRCDPISGHTALYWYRQSLGQGLEFLIYFQGNSAPDKSGLPSDRFSAERTGGSVSTLTIQRTQQEDSAVYLCASSSAVVAEQFFGPGTRLTVL.